A single count supports the clone carrying this T cell receptor beta chain. This sample was included in a study of blood T cell repertoires in COVID-19. The overall study: From the United States, Italy and Spain came samples of acute and convalescent COVID-19. Sample material is recorded as cDNA or gDNA derived from T cells, B-cell-depleted T cells, or PBMCs.

Trimming stripped 2 bases from V and 3 bases from J, with 11 bases between. CDR3 length: 15 amino acids. The V gene's germline CDR1 is SGHNT and CDR2 YENEEA. Per the study methods: By means of reference gene primer amplification, nucleated cell counts were estimated. Produced via immunoSEQ multiplex PCR; TCRdb's table is partial and in-frame only. V, J and clone size are taken as reported in that table, and D and trimming were inferred from the DNA itself. The data show nearly 350,000 clones, around 88% seen once. This TCR came from a man under 40 with active or convalescent COVID-19. The chain recombines TRBV11-3 with TRBJ1-3; D is ambiguous. Sequenced input: peripheral blood. The CDR3 loop reads CASSLSWAGGNTIYF. CDR3 sequence (DNA): TGTGCCAGCAGCTTATCGTGGGCGGGTGGAAACACCATATATTTT.